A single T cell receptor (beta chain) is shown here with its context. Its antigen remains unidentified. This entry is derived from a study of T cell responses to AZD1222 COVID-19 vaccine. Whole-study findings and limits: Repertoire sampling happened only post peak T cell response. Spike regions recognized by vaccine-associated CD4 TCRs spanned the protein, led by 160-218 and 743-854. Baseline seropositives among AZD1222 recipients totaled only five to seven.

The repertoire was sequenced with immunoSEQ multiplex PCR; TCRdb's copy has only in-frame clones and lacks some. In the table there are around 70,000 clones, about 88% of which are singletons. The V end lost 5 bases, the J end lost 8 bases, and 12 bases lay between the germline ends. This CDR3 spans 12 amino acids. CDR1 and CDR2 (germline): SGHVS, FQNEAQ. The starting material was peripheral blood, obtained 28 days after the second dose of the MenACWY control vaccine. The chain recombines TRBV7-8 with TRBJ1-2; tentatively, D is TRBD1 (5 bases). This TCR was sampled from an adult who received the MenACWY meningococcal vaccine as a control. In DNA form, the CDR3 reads TGTGCCAGCAGCCCCGGGGGTCTCGGCTACACCTTC. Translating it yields CASSPGGLGYTF. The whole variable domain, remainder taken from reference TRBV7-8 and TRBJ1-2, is GAGVSQSPRYKVAKRGQDVALRCDPISGHVSLFWYQQALGQGPEFLTYFQNEAQLDKSGLPSDRFFAERPEGSVSTLKIQRTQQEDSAVYLCASSPGGLGYTFGSGTRLTVV.